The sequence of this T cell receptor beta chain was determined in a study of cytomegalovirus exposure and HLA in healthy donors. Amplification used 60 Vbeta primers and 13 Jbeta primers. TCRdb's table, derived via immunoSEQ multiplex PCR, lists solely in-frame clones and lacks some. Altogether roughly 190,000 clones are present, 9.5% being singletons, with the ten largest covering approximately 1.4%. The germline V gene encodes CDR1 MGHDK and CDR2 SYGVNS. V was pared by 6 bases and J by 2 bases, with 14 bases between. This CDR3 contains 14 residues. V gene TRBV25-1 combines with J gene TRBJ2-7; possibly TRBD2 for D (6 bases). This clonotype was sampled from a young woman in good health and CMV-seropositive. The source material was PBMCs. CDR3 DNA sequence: TGTGCCAGCAGCGGCCTAGCGCTCGCCTACGAGCAGTACTTC. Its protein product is CASSGLALAYEQYF.